One and the same sample provided the 26 T cell receptor beta chains below, sequenced in a study of CD8 T cells in ankylosing spondylitis. TCRdb analysed the 5' RACE reads with MiXCR anew, one entry per CDR3 protein. In the table there are almost 250,000 distinct CDR3 sequences, 30% to 40% of which are singletons. Sequenced material: blood, either unsorted or a sorted T cell fraction (not recorded which). Receptors originate from a male donor with ankylosing spondylitis or in good health (not recorded which).

The chain joins TRBV20-1 to TRBJ1-6; 7 bases line up with TRBD1. In germline, CDR1 is DFQATT, CDR2 SNEGSKA (reference sequence). V shed 3 bases, J shed 10 bases, and the junction held 9 bases outside the gene matches. The CDR3 length is 14 residues. The CDR3 bases are TGCAGTGCTAGGACAGGGTCTCCTTTCTCACCCCTCCACTTT. It is translated as CSARTGSPFSPLHF.

This clonotype was observed a handful of times. This rearrangement joins TRBV12-3 or TRBV12-4 to TRBJ2-1, with 9 bases lining up with TRBD2. The trim removed 3 bases at V and 7 bases at J, leaving 4 bases unmatched. The CDR3 sequence is 14 residues long. In nucleotides, the CDR3 is TGTGCCAGCAGTTTTTCGCTAGCGGGGAATGAGCAGTTCTTC. This encodes CASSFSLAGNEQFF.

The chain links TRBV5-1 to TRBJ1-2, with 7 bases fitting TRBD1. V shed 4 bases and J 0 bases; nucleotides not matched to a gene: 15. The CDR3 loop spans 18 amino acids. CDR1 and CDR2 from the germline V gene are SGHRS and YFSETQ. DNA for the CDR3: TGCGCCAGCAGCCCGGGATACAGGGGTAATGCGCCTAACTATGGCTACACCTTC. Its translation is CASSPGYRGNAPNYGYTF.

In its sample, this clonotype was seen many times. The gene calls are TRBV7-6 and TRBJ2-7; D ambiguous. The V and J ends lost 1 base and 2 bases respectively, with 12 bases between them. There are 15 residues in the CDR3. CDR1 is SGHVS and CDR2 is FNYEAQ in the germline V gene. In DNA form, the CDR3 reads TGTGCCAGCAGCTTAGGAGGTGGCAGAGCCTACGAGCAGTACTTC. Translation gives CASSLGGGRAYEQYF.

The rearrangement links TRBV4-1 to TRBJ2-3; a possible D gene is TRBD2 (6 bases). There are 13 residues in the CDR3. Per the germline V gene, CDR1 is MGHRA and CDR2 is YSYEKL. V lost 4 bases to trimming and J lost 8 bases, with 13 bases between them. CDR3 protein: CASSPVAAGTQYF. For the CDR3, the DNA is TGCGCCAGCAGCCCAGTAGCGGCGGGTACGCAGTATTTT.

The V and J genes are TRBV15 and TRBJ2-5; D gene ambiguous. The ends were cut back, 0 bases at V and 0 bases at J, with 11 bases in the middle. This CDR3 has 16 residues. Per germline, CDR1 LNHNV and CDR2 YYDKDF (reference sequence). In DNA, the CDR3 is TGTGCCACCAGCAGAGAAAGAGGCTGGTACCAAGAGACCCAGTACTTC. Its protein is CATSRERGWYQETQYF.

The table lists this clonotype with a few counts. The chain couples TRBV20-1 to TRBJ2-7, with D perhaps TRBD2 (5 bases). Trimming cost V 1 base and J 6 bases, with 10 bases left between them. The CDR3 extends over 12 amino acids. CDR1 is DFQATT, CDR2 SNEGSKA, per germline (reference sequence). CDR3 residues: CSARVRAAEQYF. DNA of the CDR3: TGCAGTGCTAGAGTGAGAGCGGCCGAGCAGTACTTC.

This clonotype was seen a handful of times. The chain is built from TRBV20-1 and TRBJ1-1; no clear D. Trimming stripped 7 bases from V and 1 base from J, with 13 bases between. This CDR3 has 13 amino acids. CDR1 is DFQATT and CDR2 is SNEGSKA in the germline V gene (reference sequence). The CDR3 here is CSVERIANTEAFF. DNA of the CDR3: TGCAGTGTAGAGAGAATTGCGAACACTGAAGCTTTCTTT.

V and J are TRBV5-1 and TRBJ2-3; 9 nucleotides agree with TRBD1. The V segment lost 5 bases and the J segment 4 bases; nucleotides outside the gene matches: 8. The CDR3 has 15 amino acids. Germline values: CDR1 SGHRS, CDR2 YFSETQ. In nucleotides, the CDR3 is TGCGCCAGCAGAGATGGGGGACAGGGAGCAGATACGCAGTATTTT. It translates to CASRDGGQGADTQYF.

The chain combines TRBV27 with TRBJ2-3; D is perhaps TRBD2 (6 bases). Germline loops: CDR1 MNHEY, CDR2 SMNVEV (reference sequence). Trimming stripped 6 bases from V and 3 bases from J, with 16 bases between. This CDR3 spans 15 amino acids. This CDR3 is CASRGLLEGTDTQYF. The CDR3, as DNA: TGTGCCAGCAGGGGGTTGTTGGAGGGTACAGATACGCAGTATTTT.

In its sample, this clonotype was seen a few times. The rearrangement links TRBV5-1 to TRBJ2-2, with TRBD2 matching 8 bases. V trimming: 1 base; J trimming: 1 base; junction bases outside the gene matches: 0. The CDR3 is 15 residues long. Germline CDR1 reads SGHRS; CDR2 reads YFSETQ. The CDR3 loop reads CASSLTSGNTGELFF. In DNA form, the CDR3 reads TGCGCCAGCAGCTTGACTAGCGGGAACACCGGGGAGCTGTTTTTT.

This clonotype has a single count. The chain links TRBV18 to TRBJ1-5; D is uncertain. Germline CDR1 and CDR2: KGHSH and LQKENI. The V end was cut by 3 bases, the J end by 4 bases, with 10 bases between. The CDR3 spans 14 residues. In DNA form, the CDR3 reads TGTGCCAGCTCACCCCTTGGCCAAAATCAGCCCCAGCATTTT. Its protein is CASSPLGQNQPQHF.

This clonotype was counted between two and nine times. The chain recombines TRBV9 with TRBJ1-2; no clear D gene. The V end lost 0 bases, the J end lost 4 bases, and 7 bases lay between the germline ends. Germline lookup yields CDR1 SGDLS and CDR2 YYNGEE. This CDR3 comprises 13 residues. The CDR3 DNA sequence: TGTGCCAGCAGCGTAGTTCACGGCTATGGCTACACCTTC. Its protein product is CASSVVHGYGYTF.

This clonotype was detected a few times. The chain joins TRBV29-1 to TRBJ2-7, with D tentatively TRBD1 (5 bases). The V gene's germline CDR1 is SQVTM and CDR2 ANQGSEA. V lost 4 bases and J lost 4, with 14 bases in between. The CDR3 totals 13 residues. This CDR3 reads CSVVVRGLYEQYF. The DNA of the CDR3 is TGCAGCGTTGTTGTTAGGGGCCTGTACGAGCAGTACTTC.

This clonotype was detected a few times. The rearrangement uses TRBV7-9 and TRBJ1-2; maybe TRBD1 (5 bases). The CDR3 runs 16 residues. Germline CDR1 and CDR2: SEHNR and FQNEAQ (reference sequence). With 1 base removed from V and 4 bases from J, the gap between germline ends came to 16 bases. The CDR3 sequence: CASSLVFGGGPYGYTF. CDR3 coding DNA: TGTGCCAGCAGCTTAGTTTTTGGGGGTGGACCCTATGGCTACACCTTC.

This clonotype was observed a few times. V gene TRBV29-1 combines with J gene TRBJ2-7; D might be TRBD1 or TRBD2, each matching 5 bases. V lost 7 bases and J 7 bases, leaving 17 bases between the germline ends. The CDR3 length is 12 residues. Germline CDR1 and CDR2: SQVTM and ANQGSEA. DNA for the CDR3: TGCAGCGCGATAGGGACCCCATGGGAGCAGTACTTC. It is translated as CSAIGTPWEQYF.

The sample holds a few counts of this clonotype. The genes are TRBV4-1 and TRBJ2-1, with D possibly TRBD2 on 6 matching bases. CDR3 length: 16 amino acids. Germline values: CDR1 MGHRA, CDR2 YSYEKL. Trimming removed 0 bases at V and 5 bases at J, with 14 bases between. This CDR3 reads CASSQDGVAADNEQFF. In DNA, the CDR3 is TGCGCCAGCAGCCAAGATGGGGTAGCGGCTGACAATGAGCAGTTCTTC.

In its sample, this clonotype was seen a few times. V usage is TRBV12-3 or TRBV12-4 and J usage is TRBJ1-5; TRBD1 might be the D (6 bases). The ends were cut back, 5 bases at V and 4 bases at J, with 9 bases in the middle. This CDR3 spans 13 amino acids. The CDR3 protein is CASSHRVNQPQHF. The CDR3 DNA follows: TGTGCCAGCAGTCACAGGGTAAATCAGCCCCAGCATTTT.

The V gene is TRBV11-2, the J gene TRBJ2-1; D gene unclear. CDR1 SGHAT and CDR2 FQNNGV come from the germline V gene. V lost 6 bases, J lost 4 bases, and 10 bases lay in between. CDR3 length: 13 residues. The CDR3: CASSLTRYNEQFF. CDR3 nucleotide sequence: TGTGCCAGCAGTTTGACAAGATACAATGAGCAGTTCTTC.

This clonotype has a count of ten or more. The V and J genes are TRBV3-1 and TRBJ1-1; 7 positions agree with TRBD1. The CDR3 sequence is 13 residues long. Looked up from germline, CDR1 is LGHDT and CDR2 is YNNKEL (reference sequence). V lost 2 bases, J lost 4 bases, and 1 base stayed unmatched. The CDR3 here is CASSQYRGTEAFF. The CDR3 DNA is TGTGCCAGCAGCCAATACAGGGGCACTGAAGCTTTCTTT.

This clonotype occurred a few times. This chain uses TRBV10-3 with TRBJ2-2, with 14 bases identical to TRBD2. Germline V CDR1 and CDR2: ENHRY, SYGVKD. The V and J ends lost 8 bases and 3 bases, in that order; junction bases with no gene match: 5. CDR3 length equals 16 residues. The chain's CDR3 is CAIRTSGGPDTGELFF. The CDR3 DNA sequence: TGTGCCATCCGGACTAGCGGGGGGCCAGACACCGGGGAGCTGTTTTTT.

The chain links TRBV5-1 to TRBJ2-7; possible D gene TRBD1, 6 bases. The V gene lost 3 bases and the J gene lost 3 bases, with 10 bases spanning the gap. The CDR3 is 13 residues long. Per germline, CDR1 SGHRS and CDR2 YFSETQ. The chain's CDR3 is CASSSWTDYEQYF. CDR3 coding DNA: TGCGCCAGCAGCTCATGGACAGACTACGAGCAGTACTTC.

This chain links TRBV5-1 with TRBJ2-2, with a weak D call TRBD1 (5 bases). Per the germline V gene, CDR1 is SGHRS and CDR2 is YFSETQ. This CDR3 region has 13 residues. V dropped 3 bases and J dropped 7 bases, with 10 bases sitting between them. The CDR3: CASSSKGFGELFF. The CDR3 DNA sequence: TGCGCCAGCAGCTCAAAGGGGTTCGGGGAGCTGTTTTTT.

This clonotype came up once. The chain recombines TRBV20-1 with TRBJ2-7; D may be TRBD1 or TRBD2 (6 bases each). With 6 bases removed from V and 4 bases from J, the gap between germline ends came to 19 bases. Germline V gene lookup returns CDR1 DFQATT and CDR2 SNEGSKA (reference sequence). The CDR3 spans 14 residues. CDR3 residues: CSAQRGGQGYEQYF. The CDR3 region has the DNA TGCAGTGCCCAAAGAGGGGGGCAGGGTTACGAGCAGTACTTC.

The table lists this clonotype with a few counts. V gene TRBV29-1 combines with J gene TRBJ2-5; D gene ambiguous. Trimming shortened V by 7 bases and J by 5 bases, and 20 bases separated the two germline ends. The length of the CDR3 is 14 residues. The germline V gene has CDR1 SQVTM and CDR2 ANQGSEA. The CDR3 DNA follows: TGCAGCGCGCTAGACGGCCTGGGGTTGGAGACCCAGTACTTC. This translates into CSALDGLGLETQYF.

This clonotype came up once. The V and J genes are TRBV7-3 and TRBJ2-3; 7 bases line up with TRBD2. Germline V CDR1 and CDR2: SGHTA, FQGTGA. This CDR3 has 12 residues. Losses at the gene ends were 3 bases for V and 14 bases for J; bases not matched to a gene: 8. The CDR3: CASSLAGESRYF. The CDR3 nucleotides read TGTGCCAGCAGCTTGGCGGGGGAGTCGCGGTATTTT.